The 20 T cell receptor beta chains below were found in one sample sequenced in a study of shared clonotypes between healthy human individuals. Libraries were prepared by immunoSEQ multiplex PCR; TCRdb keeps only in-frame clonotypes and omits some of them. The profile shows approximately 530,000 clones, 96% of them singletons. What was sequenced was naive CD4+ T cells sorted from blood. Subset noted: CD45RA+ positively selected. Receptor source: a woman younger than 45 in good health.

The gene calls are TRBV7-8 and TRBJ2-7; 9 bases line up with TRBD1. Per the germline V gene, CDR1 is SGHVS and CDR2 is FQNEAQ. This CDR3 is built from 14 residues. The J segment lost 1 base and the V segment lost 6 bases, leaving 4 bases of the junction unmatched. The CDR3 sequence: CASRRTGVSYEQYF. The CDR3 nucleotides read TGTGCCAGCAGGAGGACAGGGGTGTCCTACGAGCAGTACTTC.

The CDR3 loop is CASSPGLAGVYNEQFF. The CDR3 DNA reads TGCGCCAGCAGCCCGGGACTAGCGGGAGTTTACAATGAGCAGTTCTTC. The genes are TRBV5-1 and TRBJ2-1, with 14 bases lining up with TRBD2. V shed 4 bases and J 4 bases; nucleotides not matched to a gene: 4. The germline gives CDR1 SGHRS, CDR2 YFSETQ. CDR3 length equals 16 residues. The complete variable domain, with remaining parts taken from reference TRBV5-1 and TRBJ2-1, reads KAGVTQTPRYLIKTRGQQVTLSCSPISGHRSVSWYQQTPGQGLQFLFEYFSETQRNKGNFPGRFSGRQFSNSRSEMNVSTLELGDSALYLCASSPGLAGVYNEQFFGPGTRLTVL.

V is TRBV7-9 and J is TRBJ2-7; D call uncertain. The CDR3 runs 12 residues. Trimming took 7 bases from V and 7 from J, leaving 14 bases between them. Per the germline V gene, CDR1 is SEHNR and CDR2 is FQNEAQ (reference sequence). As DNA, the CDR3 is TGTGCCAGCACCCCCGGAGTAAGGGAGCAGTACTTC. Translated: CASTPGVREQYF.

The J gene is TRBJ2-3, the V gene TRBV5-1; D not resolved. The V end lost 3 bases, the J end lost 6 bases, and 11 bases lay between the germline ends. Per the germline V gene, CDR1 is SGHRS and CDR2 is YFSETQ. The CDR3 contains 13 residues. DNA of the CDR3: TGCGCCAGCAGCTACCACTCCAGGGATACGCAGTATTTT. It translates to CASSYHSRDTQYF. The full variable domain, rest sourced from reference TRBV5-1 and TRBJ2-3, is KAGVTQTPRYLIKTRGQQVTLSCSPISGHRSVSWYQQTPGQGLQFLFEYFSETQRNKGNFPGRFSGRQFSNSRSEMNVSTLELGDSALYLCASSYHSRDTQYFGPGTRLTVL.

The rearrangement links TRBV19 to TRBJ1-3, with D hard to call. Germline V CDR1 and CDR2: LNHDA, SQIVND (reference sequence). The CDR3 totals 15 residues. The V gene lost 4 bases and the J gene lost 0 bases, with 10 bases spanning the gap. This CDR3 reads CASSTQQDSGNTIYF. DNA for the CDR3: TGTGCCAGTAGTACGCAACAAGACTCTGGAAACACCATATATTTT.

For this clone: Other DNA sequences from this sample encode an identical CDR3 as well. J is TRBJ2-3 and V is TRBV4-1; D may be TRBD1 or TRBD2 (6 bases each). The CDR3 is 14 residues long. V was pared by 1 base and J by 2 bases, with 7 bases between. Germline CDR1 is MGHRA and CDR2 is YSYEKL. CDR3 sequence: CASSQGGATDTQYF. Written as DNA, the CDR3 is TGCGCCAGCAGCCAAGGGGGGGCCACAGATACGCAGTATTTT.

V gene TRBV18 combines with J gene TRBJ2-7; unclear D gene. This CDR3 region has 15 residues. Trimming pared 3 bases from V and 3 bases from J, leaving 15 bases between. Germline CDR1 reads KGHSH; CDR2 reads LQKENI. As DNA, the CDR3 is TGTGCCAGCTCACCTGTCGAACAGTTAATCTACGAGCAGTACTTC. Protein product: CASSPVEQLIYEQYF.

The chain is built from TRBV28 and TRBJ2-5, with D unclear. Germline values: CDR1 MDHEN, CDR2 SYDVKM. Trimming took 2 bases from V and 3 from J, leaving 7 bases between them. There are 13 residues in the CDR3. CDR3 residues: CASSLRFKETQYF. CDR3 coding DNA: TGTGCCAGCAGTTTACGCTTTAAAGAGACCCAGTACTTC.

V is TRBV7-8 and J is TRBJ2-2; D unresolved. Looked up from germline, CDR1 is SGHVS and CDR2 is FQNEAQ. Trimming took 5 bases from V and 8 from J, leaving 12 bases between them. The CDR3 is 13 amino acids. The CDR3 protein is CASSTLRRGELFF. CDR3 nucleotides: TGTGCCAGCAGCACCCTCCGTCGAGGGGAGCTGTTTTTT.

This chain links TRBV30 with TRBJ1-1; 8 bases agree with TRBD1. This CDR3 has 11 residues. The germline gives CDR1 GTSNPN, CDR2 SVGIG (reference sequence). J gave up 10 bases and V 7 bases, and 8 bases lay outside the gene matches. The CDR3 loop is CASSTGGIAFF. The CDR3 nucleotides are TGTGCCTCTTCAACAGGGGGTATAGCTTTCTTT.

The J gene is TRBJ1-2, the V gene TRBV7-8, with 9 bases aligning to TRBD1. CDR1 and CDR2 from the germline V gene are SGHVS and FQNEAQ. The CDR3 spans 17 residues. V gave up 5 bases and J gave up 4 bases; unmatched junction bases: 14. CDR3 sequence: CASSPGGIQGASYGYTF. The CDR3 DNA follows: TGTGCCAGCAGCCCAGGGGGCATACAGGGGGCGAGCTATGGCTACACCTTC.

The rearrangement links TRBV7-9 to TRBJ1-5, with 12 bases fitting TRBD1. The CDR3 totals 18 residues. Germline CDR1 and CDR2: SEHNR and FQNEAQ (reference sequence). With V trimmed by 0 bases and J by 6 bases, 9 bases remained unmatched. CDR3 protein: CASSLADGTGGAGQPQHF. DNA for the CDR3: TGTGCCAGCAGCTTAGCCGACGGGACAGGGGGCGCGGGTCAGCCCCAGCATTTT.

CDR3 nucleotide sequence: TGTGCCAGCAAACAGGGGACCCCCGATACGCAGTATTTT. Translating gives CASKQGTPDTQYF. The chain employs TRBV2 and TRBJ2-3, with TRBD1 identical over 7 bases. After removal of 7 bases from V and 6 bases from J, the junction contained 7 bases not matched to a gene. The CDR3 length is 13 residues. The germline V gene has CDR1 SNHLY and CDR2 FYNNEI. Based on the CDR3 plus reference TRBV2 and TRBJ2-3, the full variable domain is EPEVTQTPSHQVTQMGQEVILRCVPISNHLYFYWYRQILGQKVEFLVSFYNNEISEKSEIFDDQFSVERPDGSNFTLKIRSTKLEDSAMYFCASKQGTPDTQYFGPGTRLTVL.

The V and J genes are TRBV19 and TRBJ2-5; TRBD2 might be the D (6 bases). In germline, CDR1 is LNHDA, CDR2 SQIVND (reference sequence). This CDR3 comprises 15 residues. Trimming shortened V by 6 bases and J by 3 bases, and 17 bases separated the two germline ends. The CDR3 here is CASRPSAAGKETQYF. CDR3 in DNA: TGTGCCAGTAGACCTAGCGCGGCGGGAAAAGAGACCCAGTACTTC.

This clone was observed a handful of times. V gene TRBV10-3 combines with J gene TRBJ1-2; no clear D gene. CDR1 and CDR2 from the germline V gene are ENHRY and SYGVKD. Trimming cost V 10 bases and J 6 bases, with 15 bases left between them. CDR3 length: 12 residues. CDR3 DNA sequence: TGTGCCACTAGCCGGGAAGGCGATGGCTACACCTTC. Translating it yields CATSREGDGYTF.

This chain uses TRBV18 with TRBJ2-7; maybe TRBD2 (5 bases). Between the trimmed V and J ends, which lost 5 bases and 0 bases, there was a span of 23 bases. The germline V gene encodes CDR1 KGHSH and CDR2 LQKENI. This CDR3 contains 18 residues. The CDR3: CASSRQGGGQLTSYEQYF. The CDR3 DNA reads as TGTGCCAGCTCAAGACAAGGAGGCGGGCAGCTAACCTCCTACGAGCAGTACTTC.

CDR3 protein: CASSLSPPGKVRYEQYF. CDR3 coding DNA: TGTGCCAGCAGTTTATCCCCCCCAGGGAAGGTTCGGTACGAGCAGTACTTC. The J gene is TRBJ2-7, the V gene TRBV28, with a weak D call TRBD1 (5 bases). Germline V gene sequence: CDR1 MDHEN, CDR2 SYDVKM. Deletions cut 1 base from V and 4 bases from J, with 20 bases between. The CDR3 runs 17 residues.

The gene calls are TRBV5-1 and TRBJ2-7; D possibly corresponds to TRBD2 (6 bases). Germline CDR1 and CDR2: SGHRS and YFSETQ. Trimming took 6 bases from V and 2 from J, leaving 12 bases between them. This CDR3 is 13 amino acids long. The CDR3 is CASTRENPYEQYF. The CDR3 DNA sequence: TGCGCCAGCACCCGGGAGAACCCCTACGAGCAGTACTTC. Variable domain in full (rest from reference TRBV5-1 and TRBJ2-7): KAGVTQTPRYLIKTRGQQVTLSCSPISGHRSVSWYQQTPGQGLQFLFEYFSETQRNKGNFPGRFSGRQFSNSRSEMNVSTLELGDSALYLCASTRENPYEQYFGPGTRLTVT.

The rearrangement joins TRBV2 to TRBJ2-7; D call uncertain. V was cut by 6 bases and J by 6 bases, with 15 bases left in between. Germline V gene data show CDR1 as SNHLY and CDR2 as FYNNEI. The CDR3 is 13 residues long. The CDR3 loop is CASSGPASGEQYF. In DNA form, the CDR3 reads TGTGCCAGCAGCGGTCCGGCGTCGGGCGAGCAGTACTTC.

The chain employs TRBV30 and TRBJ2-7; 7 nucleotides align to TRBD1. V was pared by 2 bases and J by 2 bases, with 6 bases of the junction left unmatched. The germline V gene encodes CDR1 GTSNPN and CDR2 SVGIG (reference sequence). This CDR3 comprises 14 residues. CDR3 DNA: TGTGCCTGGAGTAGAGGGGGCAAAGCCTACGAGCAGTACTTC. Amino acids: CAWSRGGKAYEQYF.